This T cell receptor (beta chain) was identified in a study of T cell responses to AZD1222 COVID-19 vaccine. Repertoires were generated with immunoSEQ multiplex PCR, while TCRdb's copy carries only in-frame clones and drops some. The repertoire includes more than 100,000 clones, 87% of them detected once, and approximately 1.6% sits in the top ten. The CDR3 spans 12 residues. The V and J ends lost 2 bases and 5 bases, in that order; junction bases with no gene match: 1. Germline V gene lookup returns CDR1 GTSNPN and CDR2 SVGIG (reference sequence). The rearrangement uses TRBV30 and TRBJ2-5, with 8 bases that match TRBD2. Sequences were derived from peripheral blood, sampled on day 0 of AZD1222 vaccination. This sequence was found in an adult in good health. The CDR3 nucleotides read TGTGCCTGGAGTTCGGGGGGGGAGACCCAGTACTTC. Translating it yields CAWSSGGETQYF. Full variable domain (remainder filled in from reference TRBV30 and TRBJ2-5): SQTIHQWPATLVQPVGSPLSLECTVEGTSNPNLYWYRQAAGRGLQLLFYSVGIGQISSEVPQNLSASRPQDRQFILSSKKLLLSDSGFYLCAWSSGGETQYFGPGTRLLVL.